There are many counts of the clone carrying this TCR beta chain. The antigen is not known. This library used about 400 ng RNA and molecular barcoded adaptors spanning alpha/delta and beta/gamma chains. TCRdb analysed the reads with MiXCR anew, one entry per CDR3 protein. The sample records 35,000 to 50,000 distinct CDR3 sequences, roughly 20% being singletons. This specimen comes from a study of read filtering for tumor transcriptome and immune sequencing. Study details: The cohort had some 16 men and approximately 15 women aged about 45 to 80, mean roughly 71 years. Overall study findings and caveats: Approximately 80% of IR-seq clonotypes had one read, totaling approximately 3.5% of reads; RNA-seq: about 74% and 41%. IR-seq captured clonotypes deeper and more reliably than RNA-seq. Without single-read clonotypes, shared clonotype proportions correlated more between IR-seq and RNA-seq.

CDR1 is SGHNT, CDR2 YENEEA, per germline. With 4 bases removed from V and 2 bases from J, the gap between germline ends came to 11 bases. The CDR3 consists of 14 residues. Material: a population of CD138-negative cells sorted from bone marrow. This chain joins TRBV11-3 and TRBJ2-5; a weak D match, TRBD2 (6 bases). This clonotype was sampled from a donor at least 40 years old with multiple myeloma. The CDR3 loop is CASSSRDSQETQYF. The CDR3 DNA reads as TGTGCCAGCAGCTCGCGGGACTCTCAAGAGACCCAGTACTTC.